This paragraph reports one TCR beta chain. Antigen unknown. This record comes from a study of breast tumors, draining lymph nodes, adjacent tissues. Study-wide findings and caveats: Luminal-like breast cancer showed significantly greater tumor-nontumor repertoire similarity than basal-like breast cancer did. The data were judged consistent with most tumor T cells coming from lymph node and expanding in tumor. Tumors had less TCR diversity than lymph nodes, more than nontumor tissue.

CDR1 is DFQATT and CDR2 is SNEGSKA in the germline V gene (reference sequence). Trimming cost V 2 bases and J 1 base, with 8 bases left between them. This CDR3 has 13 amino acids. The lymph nodes were axillary draining lymph nodes from breast cancer patients. TCRdb recomputed calls from the multiplex PCR reads with MiXCR, one row per CDR3 protein. The table lists about 230,000 distinct CDR3 sequences, 32% of them singletons, with more than 1.3% in the top ten. The sequence was obtained from a female donor with breast cancer. Some clones in this sample may be carry-over from other donors' samples. The sequenced sample was axillary lymph node tissue. The chain is built from TRBV20-1 and TRBJ2-5, with a possible D match to TRBD1 (5 bases). In nucleotides, the CDR3 is TGCAGTGCTAGACTCGACAGCCAAGAGACCCAGTACTTC. It encodes CSARLDSQETQYF.